Listed below are T cell receptor beta chains from one sample, sequenced in a study of PD-1 blockade in mismatch repair-deficient tumors. Assay used: immunoSEQ multiplex PCR; TCRdb lists only in-frame clones, some missing. The profile shows under 85,000 clones, almost 80% of them singletons. Sequenced material: peripheral blood, taken 2 weeks after starting pembrolizumab. The receptors derive from an adult with mismatch repair-deficient cancer. Both conserved end residues are part of each CDR3. Each record gives: D gene, J gene, clone size, V gene, CDR3 DNA, CDR3 protein. The D gene is left open where the match is weak. Clone size appears in some rows only: once, few, many, or a class for an expanded clone.

d_gene: TRBD1
j_gene: TRBJ1-5
abundance: .
v_gene: TRBV18
CDR3nt: TGTGCCAGCTCGGCCGGGACAGGACATCAGCCCCAGCATTTT
CDR3aa: CASSAGTGHQPQHF

d_gene: TRBD2
j_gene: TRBJ2-7
abundance: .
v_gene: TRBV2
CDR3nt: TGTGCCAGCTCTCAGGGGCGACTAGCGGACTCCTACGAGCAGTACTTC
CDR3aa: CASSQGRLADSYEQYF

d_gene: .
j_gene: TRBJ2-2
abundance: .
v_gene: TRBV18
CDR3nt: TGTGCCAGCTCACCAAACCGGGCGGAGAACACCGGGGAGCTGTTTTTT
CDR3aa: CASSPNRAENTGELFF

d_gene: .
j_gene: TRBJ2-7
abundance: once
v_gene: TRBV11-2
CDR3nt: TGTGCCAGCAGCTTAGATCTTGAGGGATTCGACGAGCAGTACTTC
CDR3aa: CASSLDLEGFDEQYF

d_gene: .
j_gene: TRBJ2-5
abundance: .
v_gene: TRBV4-3
CDR3nt: TGCGCCAGCAGCCAAGATCATGGGGGACGGCGGACCCAGTACTTC
CDR3aa: CASSQDHGGRRTQYF

d_gene: .
j_gene: TRBJ2-4
abundance: .
v_gene: TRBV18
CDR3nt: TGTGCCAGCTCATCCCTTCGGTCCTCCTCTGGTGACATTCAGTACTTC
CDR3aa: CASSSLRSSSGDIQYF

d_gene: .
j_gene: TRBJ1-2
abundance: .
v_gene: TRBV9
CDR3nt: TGTGCCAGCACCGCAGGCCAGGGACTTAACTATGGCTACACCTTC
CDR3aa: CASTAGQGLNYGYTF

d_gene: .
j_gene: TRBJ2-2
abundance: .
v_gene: TRBV6-1
CDR3nt: TGTGCCAGCAGTGTCTTTCGACAGACCGGGGAGCTGTTTTTT
CDR3aa: CASSVFRQTGELFF

d_gene: TRBD1
j_gene: TRBJ1-5
abundance: .
v_gene: TRBV19
CDR3nt: TGTGCCAGTAGTATAGATCCGGGACAGGGCGGCCAGCCCCAGCATTTT
CDR3aa: CASSIDPGQGGQPQHF

d_gene: .
j_gene: TRBJ2-2
abundance: .
v_gene: TRBV9
CDR3nt: TGTGCCAGCAGCGGGACAGTAACGAACACCGGGGAGCTGTTTTTT
CDR3aa: CASSGTVTNTGELFF

d_gene: .
j_gene: TRBJ1-2
abundance: .
v_gene: TRBV5-1
CDR3nt: TGCGCCAGCAGCCCTCGGCCGGTAGGGCCCTATGGCTACACCTTC
CDR3aa: CASSPRPVGPYGYTF

d_gene: .
j_gene: TRBJ1-5
abundance: .
v_gene: TRBV10-2
CDR3nt: TGCGCCAGCAGTGATGGGGGGAATCAGCCCCAGCATTTT
CDR3aa: CASSDGGNQPQHF

d_gene: .
j_gene: TRBJ1-5
abundance: .
v_gene: TRBV30
CDR3nt: TGTGCCTGGAGTAACTTGCGGGGTTATCAGCCCCAGCATTTT
CDR3aa: CAWSNLRGYQPQHF

d_gene: TRBD2
j_gene: TRBJ2-1
abundance: .
v_gene: TRBV19
CDR3nt: TGTGCCAGTAGTAAGCGGGAGGGTTACAATGAGCAGTTCTTC
CDR3aa: CASSKREGYNEQFF

d_gene: .
j_gene: TRBJ1-1
abundance: .
v_gene: TRBV5-1
CDR3nt: TGCGCCAGCAGCTTGCGACAGGTGAACACTGAAGCTTTCTTT
CDR3aa: CASSLRQVNTEAFF

d_gene: .
j_gene: TRBJ1-2
abundance: few
v_gene: TRBV10-3
CDR3nt: TGTGCCATCAGTGAATCCGGGGATGGCTACACCTTC
CDR3aa: CAISESGDGYTF

d_gene: .
j_gene: TRBJ2-1
abundance: .
v_gene: TRBV7-8
CDR3nt: TGTGCCAGCAGCCCCCGCGCAGGAGAGCAGTTCTTC
CDR3aa: CASSPRAGEQFF

d_gene: TRBD2
j_gene: TRBJ2-7
abundance: .
v_gene: TRBV7-8
CDR3nt: TGTGCCAGCAGCCCCGAGCACGGGACTAGCGGAGAGTACGAGCAGTACTTC
CDR3aa: CASSPEHGTSGEYEQYF

d_gene: TRBD1
j_gene: TRBJ1-3
abundance: .
v_gene: TRBV7-2
CDR3nt: TGTGCCAGCAGCCGACAGGGGGCTAGAAACACCATATATTTT
CDR3aa: CASSRQGARNTIYF

d_gene: .
j_gene: TRBJ2-1
abundance: .
v_gene: TRBV19
CDR3nt: TGTGCCAGTACCGTAAAGGGCTACAATGAGCAGTTCTTC
CDR3aa: CASTVKGYNEQFF

d_gene: TRBD1
j_gene: TRBJ2-7
abundance: .
v_gene: TRBV5-1
CDR3nt: TGCGCCAGCAGCTTGGGGTCAGGGGGCTGGGAGCAGTACTTC
CDR3aa: CASSLGSGGWEQYF

d_gene: .
j_gene: TRBJ2-7
abundance: few
v_gene: TRBV5-6
CDR3nt: TGTGCCAGCAGCCCCTACTACGAGCAGTACTTC
CDR3aa: CASSPYYEQYF

d_gene: TRBD2
j_gene: TRBJ2-1
abundance: .
v_gene: TRBV5-4
CDR3nt: TGTGCCAGCAGTAACCGGGACTATTACAATGAGCAGTTCTTC
CDR3aa: CASSNRDYYNEQFF

d_gene: TRBD2
j_gene: TRBJ2-2
abundance: once
v_gene: TRBV7-6
CDR3nt: TGTGCCGGGACGGGAGGAGGCACCGGGGAGCTGTTTTTT
CDR3aa: CAGTGGGTGELFF

d_gene: .
j_gene: TRBJ1-5
abundance: .
v_gene: TRBV6-6
CDR3nt: TGTGCCAGCACCCCGGGGGATAGCAATCAGCCCCAGCATTTT
CDR3aa: CASTPGDSNQPQHF

d_gene: TRBD1
j_gene: TRBJ2-7
abundance: .
v_gene: TRBV9
CDR3nt: TGTGCCAGCAGCGTGGCGGGACAGGGGCCCCGCGAGCAGTACTTC
CDR3aa: CASSVAGQGPREQYF

d_gene: TRBD2
j_gene: TRBJ2-2
abundance: .
v_gene: TRBV29-1
CDR3nt: TGCAGCGTCAGACTAGCGGGACGCACCGGGGAGCTGTTTTTT
CDR3aa: CSVRLAGRTGELFF

d_gene: TRBD2
j_gene: TRBJ2-3
abundance: .
v_gene: TRBV5-6
CDR3nt: TGTGCCAGCAGCTATCCCCCCGGGCTAGCGGCCACAGATACGCAGTATTTT
CDR3aa: CASSYPPGLAATDTQYF

d_gene: TRBD2
j_gene: TRBJ2-4
abundance: .
v_gene: TRBV5-1
CDR3nt: TGCGCCAGCAGTCCCTGGCGGGGGGCAGCCAAAAACATTCAGTACTTC
CDR3aa: CASSPWRGAAKNIQYF

d_gene: .
j_gene: TRBJ2-7
abundance: .
v_gene: TRBV14
CDR3nt: TGTGCCAGCAGCCATATTCCCTACGAGCAGTACTTC
CDR3aa: CASSHIPYEQYF

d_gene: TRBD1
j_gene: TRBJ2-5
abundance: .
v_gene: TRBV5-6
CDR3nt: TGTGCCAGCAGCTTGGAAGGGGGCTTGGGGACCCAGTACTTC
CDR3aa: CASSLEGGLGTQYF

d_gene: TRBD1
j_gene: TRBJ2-7
abundance: .
v_gene: TRBV10-3
CDR3nt: TGTGCCATCAGTGACAGGGGGACAGGGGCTTACGAGCAGTACTTC
CDR3aa: CAISDRGTGAYEQYF

d_gene: TRBD1
j_gene: TRBJ2-7
abundance: .
v_gene: TRBV6-5
CDR3nt: TGTGCCAGCGCCGGAGGGACAGGGTTTTTCGAGCAGTACTTC
CDR3aa: CASAGGTGFFEQYF

d_gene: TRBD2
j_gene: TRBJ2-7
abundance: .
v_gene: TRBV29-1
CDR3nt: TGCAGCGTTGGAGGGACTAGGAATTCCTACGAGCAGTACTTC
CDR3aa: CSVGGTRNSYEQYF

d_gene: TRBD2
j_gene: TRBJ2-3
abundance: .
v_gene: TRBV7-6
CDR3nt: TGTGCCAGCAGCTTAGCGCCTAGCGGGAGCGGCTTCGATACGCAGTATTTT
CDR3aa: CASSLAPSGSGFDTQYF

d_gene: TRBD1
j_gene: TRBJ2-7
abundance: medium-sized
v_gene: TRBV7-9
CDR3nt: TGTGCCAGCAGCTTTGTACAGGGGGCCCACGAGCAGTACTTC
CDR3aa: CASSFVQGAHEQYF

d_gene: .
j_gene: TRBJ2-5
abundance: .
v_gene: TRBV7-9
CDR3nt: TGTGCCAGCAGCTTAGGAAGGGCCGCGGAGACCCAGTACTTC
CDR3aa: CASSLGRAAETQYF

d_gene: TRBD1
j_gene: TRBJ1-1
abundance: .
v_gene: TRBV29-1
CDR3nt: TGCAGCGTCCTAGGACAGGGGAGTACGGTGGCTTTCTTT
CDR3aa: CSVLGQGSTVAFF

d_gene: .
j_gene: TRBJ2-5
abundance: .
v_gene: TRBV7-8
CDR3nt: TGTGCCAGCAGCTTCGTTTGGGGAGGCAGGCAAGAGACCCAGTACTTC
CDR3aa: CASSFVWGGRQETQYF

d_gene: .
j_gene: TRBJ1-5
abundance: .
v_gene: TRBV5-1
CDR3nt: TGCGCCAGCAGCTTGGAGGGGCACAATCAGCCCCAGCATTTT
CDR3aa: CASSLEGHNQPQHF

d_gene: TRBD2
j_gene: TRBJ2-1
abundance: few
v_gene: TRBV12-5
CDR3nt: TGTGCTAGTGGTTTGGTACCACGGGACGGCGGCGGGAGGTATTTCTTCCCCTACAATGAGCAGTTCTTC
CDR3aa: CASGLVPRDGGGRYFFPYNEQFF

d_gene: TRBD2
j_gene: TRBJ2-2
abundance: .
v_gene: TRBV5-4
CDR3nt: TGTGCCAGCAGCTCTGCTAGCGGCGGGGAGCTGTTTTTT
CDR3aa: CASSSASGGELFF

d_gene: TRBD2
j_gene: TRBJ2-1
abundance: few
v_gene: TRBV27
CDR3nt: TGTGCCAGCCAGGCAGGGGGCTTCTTGACTAGCGGGAGTTATGAGCAGTTCTTC
CDR3aa: CASQAGGFLTSGSYEQFF